The 23 T cell receptor beta chains reported below all come from one sample, sequenced in a study of blood T cell repertoires in COVID-19. This table comes from immunoSEQ multiplex PCR, and its TCRdb copy is limited to in-frame clones, with some not included. Here the sample spans about 260,000 clones, 75% to 90% being singletons. Sequenced input: peripheral blood. These receptors all stem from a man in his 60s who had recovered from COVID-19.

This clone was counted a single time. J is TRBJ2-2 and V is TRBV2; D possibly corresponds to TRBD1 (6 bases). V lost 2 bases, J lost 4 bases, and 11 bases lay in between. Germline V gene lookup returns CDR1 SNHLY and CDR2 FYNNEI. The CDR3 extends over 15 amino acids. CDR3 loop: CASSERGTSTGELFF. CDR3 sequence (DNA): TGTGCCAGCAGTGAAAGGGGGACAAGCACCGGGGAGCTGTTTTTT.

This chain connects TRBV7-9 to TRBJ1-5; 7 nucleotides agree with TRBD1. Losses at the gene ends were 5 bases for V and 0 bases for J; bases not matched to a gene: 7. CDR1 and CDR2 from the germline V gene are SEHNR and FQNEAQ (reference sequence). There are 16 residues in the CDR3. The CDR3 region is CASSPDREYSNQPQHF. The CDR3 bases are TGTGCCAGCAGCCCCGACAGGGAATATAGCAATCAGCCCCAGCATTTT.

CDR3 loop: CASRGNGGNYGYTF. CDR3 coding DNA: TGTGCCAGCAGGGGAAATGGGGGCAACTATGGCTACACCTTC. The gene calls are TRBV25-1 and TRBJ1-2; D might be TRBD1 (6 bases). The CDR3 loop spans 14 amino acids. The V end lost 6 bases, the J end lost 2 bases, and 13 bases lay between the germline ends. Germline lookup yields CDR1 MGHDK and CDR2 SYGVNS.

The chain has TRBV27 and TRBJ2-7; the match to TRBD2 covers 14 bases. Germline V gene sequence: CDR1 MNHEY, CDR2 SMNVEV (reference sequence). The CDR3 spans 16 residues. V shed 6 bases and J 6 bases; nucleotides not matched to a gene: 10. CDR3 amino acids: CASRIRLAGGLAEQYF. The DNA for the CDR3 is TGTGCCAGCAGAATCAGACTAGCGGGAGGGCTGGCCGAGCAGTACTTC.

The J gene is TRBJ1-1, the V gene TRBV27, with D possibly being TRBD1 (6 bases). Trimming took 5 bases from V and 1 from J, leaving 14 bases between them. The CDR3 length is 15 residues. CDR1 is MNHEY and CDR2 is SMNVEV in the germline V gene (reference sequence). CDR3 coding DNA: TGTGCCAGCAGTCCCCGGGACATCCAGAACACTGAAGCTTTCTTT. It codes for CASSPRDIQNTEAFF.

This chain uses TRBV10-2 with TRBJ1-5; D is unresolved. This CDR3 contains 15 residues. Per the germline V gene, CDR1 is WSHSY and CDR2 is SAAADI. Between the trimmed V and J ends, which lost 1 base and 0 bases, there was a span of 7 bases. The CDR3 sequence: CASSEYGGSNQPQHF. The CDR3 DNA sequence: TGCGCCAGCAGTGAGTACGGAGGTAGCAATCAGCCCCAGCATTTT.

The chain has TRBV3-1 (or the pseudogene TRBV3-2) and TRBJ1-6, with TRBD1 matching over 7 bases. The CDR3 length is 15 residues. V dropped 5 bases and J dropped 8; count of bases not matched to a gene: 9. Germline CDR1 reads LGHDT; CDR2 reads YNNKEL (reference sequence). The CDR3 protein is CASSTRQGKDSPLHF. The CDR3 DNA follows: TGTGCCAGCAGCACCCGACAGGGTAAGGATTCACCCCTCCACTTT.

J is TRBJ2-7 and V is TRBV25-1; 8 bases agree with TRBD2. Trimming at V came to 1 base and at J to 6 bases, leaving 14 bases not matched to a gene. Per the germline V gene, CDR1 is MGHDK and CDR2 is SYGVNS. This CDR3 region has 17 residues. The CDR3 region has the DNA TGTGCCAGCAGTGAATCGGGGGCCATACCCGGGAGGGCCGAGCAGTACTTC. It codes for CASSESGAIPGRAEQYF.

The J gene is TRBJ1-2, the V gene TRBV19, with no clear D. Trimming removed 5 bases from V and 0 bases from J, with 10 bases in between. CDR1 LNHDA and CDR2 SQIVND come from the germline V gene (reference sequence). The CDR3 covers 14 residues. The CDR3 DNA reads as TGTGCCAGTAGTGTCCGGAGAGCTAACTATGGCTACACCTTC. It specifies CASSVRRANYGYTF.

Concerning this clone itself: Distinct nucleotide sequences in the sample also encode this CDR3. The chain couples TRBV7-8 to TRBJ1-6; D is uncertain. V lost 1 base and J 7 bases, leaving 8 bases between the germline ends. Germline CDR1 is SGHVS and CDR2 is FQNEAQ. The CDR3 runs 14 residues. CDR3 protein: CASSLGGRNSPLHF. Written as DNA, the CDR3 is TGTGCCAGCAGCTTAGGTGGCAGAAATTCACCCCTCCACTTT.

The chain joins TRBV6-5 to TRBJ1-1; the D is unclear. The CDR3 has 13 amino acids. Germline V gene lookup returns CDR1 MNHEY and CDR2 SVGAGI. Trimming took off 4 bases at V and 0 bases at J, with 6 bases between the two ends. In DNA, the CDR3 is TGTGCCAGCAGTTCTACGGTGAACACTGAAGCTTTCTTT. As protein: CASSSTVNTEAFF.

This clone turned up a few times. The genes are TRBV5-1 and TRBJ2-1; D perhaps matches TRBD2 (6 bases). The V gene lost 4 bases and the J gene lost 9 bases, with 14 bases spanning the gap. Germline V lookup: CDR1 SGHRS, CDR2 YFSETQ. The CDR3 contains 13 residues. The CDR3 protein is CASSPGVTGEQFF. CDR3 bases: TGCGCCAGCAGCCCGGGGGTTACGGGTGAGCAGTTCTTC.

The chain links TRBV27 to TRBJ2-4; TRBD2 is a possible D gene (6 bases). V dropped 2 bases and J dropped 2 bases, with 7 bases sitting between them. Germline assignment: CDR1 MNHEY and CDR2 SMNVEV (reference sequence). The length of the CDR3 is 14 residues. CDR3 sequence: CASSLAGTKNIQYF. Written as DNA, the CDR3 is TGTGCCAGCAGTTTAGCGGGGACCAAAAACATTCAGTACTTC.

This clone occurred once. CDR3: CASSPGGAKSYGYTF. DNA of the CDR3: TGTGCCAGTAGCCCGGGGGGGGCGAAAAGCTATGGCTACACCTTC. V usage is TRBV19 and J usage is TRBJ1-2, with D tentatively TRBD1 (6 bases). Germline V lookup: CDR1 LNHDA, CDR2 SQIVND (reference sequence). The V gene lost 6 bases and the J gene lost 4 bases, with 18 bases spanning the gap. This CDR3 comprises 15 residues. Full variable domain (remainder filled in from reference TRBV19 and TRBJ1-2): DGGITQSPKYLFRKEGQNVTLSCEQNLNHDAMYWYRQDPGQGLRLIYYSQIVNDFQKGDIAEGYSVSREKKESFPLTVTSAQKNPTAFYLCASSPGGAKSYGYTFGSGTRLTVV.

The chain employs TRBV7-9 and TRBJ1-4; D possibly corresponds to TRBD1 (5 bases). Trimming stripped 2 bases from V and 4 bases from J, with 8 bases between. Germline V gene lookup returns CDR1 SEHNR and CDR2 FQNEAQ (reference sequence). The CDR3 length is 14 residues. CDR3 protein: CASSLRQGNEKLFF. DNA of the CDR3: TGTGCCAGCAGCTTACGTCAGGGTAATGAAAAACTGTTTTTT. The complete variable domain, with remaining parts taken from reference TRBV7-9 and TRBJ1-4, reads DTGVSQNPRHKITKRGQNVTFRCDPISEHNRLYWYRQTLGQGPEFLTYFQNEAQLEKSRLLSDRFSAERPKGSFSTLEIQRTEQGDSAMYLCASSLRQGNEKLFFGSGTQLSVL.

This chain connects TRBV11-2 to TRBJ2-3; 8 bases are shared with TRBD1. The CDR3 is 13 residues long. The germline V gene has CDR1 SGHAT and CDR2 FQNNGV. V shed 5 bases and J 4 bases; nucleotides not matched to a gene: 2. In nucleotides, the CDR3 is TGTGCCAGCAGCCCAGGGGGCCCAGATACGCAGTATTTT. It codes for CASSPGGPDTQYF.

The V call is TRBV9, the J call TRBJ2-3; a weak D match, TRBD2 (6 bases). This CDR3 region has 14 residues. Germline CDR1 is SGDLS and CDR2 is YYNGEE. V lost 4 bases and J lost 4, with 13 bases in between. The CDR3 protein is CASSPWDFPDTQYF. CDR3 bases: TGTGCCAGCAGCCCCTGGGACTTCCCAGATACGCAGTATTTT.

This chain uses TRBV18 with TRBJ2-1; 7 bases fit TRBD1. CDR3 length: 16 amino acids. The V segment lost 2 bases and the J segment 5 bases; nucleotides outside the gene matches: 9. The germline V gene encodes CDR1 KGHSH and CDR2 LQKENI. As DNA, the CDR3 is TGTGCCAGCTCACCATTAGGGACAGTGAGGGACAATGAGCAGTTCTTC. Its protein is CASSPLGTVRDNEQFF.

The genes are TRBV5-4 and TRBJ2-7; D possibly corresponds to TRBD2 (6 bases). V shed 3 bases and J shed 2 bases, with 12 bases lying between them. CDR1 SGHNT and CDR2 YYREEE come from the germline V gene (reference sequence). This CDR3 comprises 14 residues. Here the CDR3 reads CASSSRGGAYEQYF. The CDR3 DNA reads as TGTGCCAGCAGCTCCCGGGGCGGGGCCTACGAGCAGTACTTC.

The J gene is TRBJ1-1, the V gene TRBV4-1; D not certain. This CDR3 region has 14 residues. Germline-derived CDR1 and CDR2 are MGHRA and YSYEKL. Trimming removed 4 bases at V and 3 bases at J, with 12 bases between. The CDR3 DNA is TGCGCCAGCAGCCCCCAGGTTCTGTACACTGAAGCTTTCTTT. As protein: CASSPQVLYTEAFF.

The V call is TRBV2, the J call TRBJ1-1; D gene ambiguous. The V and J ends lost 7 bases and 4 bases respectively, with 10 bases between them. Germline V gene lookup returns CDR1 SNHLY and CDR2 FYNNEI. This CDR3 is built from 12 residues. The CDR3 spells CASKISGTEAFF. DNA for the CDR3: TGTGCCAGCAAGATCAGCGGCACTGAAGCTTTCTTT.

The rearrangement links TRBV5-1 to TRBJ2-7, with 14 bases aligning to TRBD2. Trimming cost V 4 bases and J 3 bases; bases outside gene matches: 3. Germline lookup yields CDR1 SGHRS and CDR2 YFSETQ. CDR3 length: 15 amino acids. This CDR3 reads CASSAGTSGSYEQYF. CDR3 DNA: TGCGCCAGCAGCGCCGGGACTAGCGGGAGCTACGAGCAGTACTTC.

The chain combines TRBV6-5 with TRBJ2-7; 7 bases line up with TRBD2. The length of the CDR3 is 12 residues. Germline-derived CDR1 and CDR2 are MNHEY and SVGAGI. Trimming removed 8 bases from V and 3 bases from J; junction bases left unmatched: 4. CDR3 residues: CASFRTSYEQYF. The CDR3 DNA is TGTGCCAGCTTCAGGACTAGCTACGAGCAGTACTTC.